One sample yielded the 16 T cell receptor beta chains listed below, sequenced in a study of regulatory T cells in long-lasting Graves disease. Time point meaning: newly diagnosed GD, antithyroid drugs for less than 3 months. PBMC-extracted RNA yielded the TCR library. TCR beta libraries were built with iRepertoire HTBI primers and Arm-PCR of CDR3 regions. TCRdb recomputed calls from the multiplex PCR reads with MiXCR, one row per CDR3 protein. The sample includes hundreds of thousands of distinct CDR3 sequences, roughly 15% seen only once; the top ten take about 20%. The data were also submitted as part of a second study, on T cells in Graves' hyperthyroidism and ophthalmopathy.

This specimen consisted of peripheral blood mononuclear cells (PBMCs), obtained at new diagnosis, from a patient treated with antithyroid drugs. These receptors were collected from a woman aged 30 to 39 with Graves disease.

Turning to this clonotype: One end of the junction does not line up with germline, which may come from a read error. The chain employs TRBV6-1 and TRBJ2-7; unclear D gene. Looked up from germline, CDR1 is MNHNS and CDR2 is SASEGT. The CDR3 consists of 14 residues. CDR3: CTSSDRRFSYEQYF. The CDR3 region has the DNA TGTACCAGCAGTGACCGACGGTTCTCCTACGAGCAGTACTTC.

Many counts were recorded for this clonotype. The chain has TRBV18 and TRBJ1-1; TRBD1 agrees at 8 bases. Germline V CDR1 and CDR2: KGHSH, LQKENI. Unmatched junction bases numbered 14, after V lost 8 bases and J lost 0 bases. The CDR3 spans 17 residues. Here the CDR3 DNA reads TGTGCCAGCGAGGCTTACCGGGACAGGAGCTTGAACACTGAAGCTTTCTTT. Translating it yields CASEAYRDRSLNTEAFF.

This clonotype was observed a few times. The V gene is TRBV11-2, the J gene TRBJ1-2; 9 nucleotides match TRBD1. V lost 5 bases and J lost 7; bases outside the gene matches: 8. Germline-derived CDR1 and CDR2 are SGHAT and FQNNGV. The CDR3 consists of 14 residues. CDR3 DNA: TGTGCCAGCAGCCAAGGGACAGGGTGGGGTGGCTACACCTTC. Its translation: CASSQGTGWGGYTF.

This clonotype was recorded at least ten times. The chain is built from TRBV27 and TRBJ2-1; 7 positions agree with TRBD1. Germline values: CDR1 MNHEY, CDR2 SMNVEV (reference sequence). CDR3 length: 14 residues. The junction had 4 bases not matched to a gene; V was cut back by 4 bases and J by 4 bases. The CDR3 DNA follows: TGTGCCAGCAGTTCTCCGGACAGGTACAATGAGCAGTTCTTC. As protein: CASSSPDRYNEQFF.

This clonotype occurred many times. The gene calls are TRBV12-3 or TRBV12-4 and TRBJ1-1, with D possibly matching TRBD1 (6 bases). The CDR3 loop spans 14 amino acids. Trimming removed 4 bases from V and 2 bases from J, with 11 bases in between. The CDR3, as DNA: TGTGCCAGCAGTTCCCAGGGGTTTAACACTGAAGCTTTCTTT. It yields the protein CASSSQGFNTEAFF.

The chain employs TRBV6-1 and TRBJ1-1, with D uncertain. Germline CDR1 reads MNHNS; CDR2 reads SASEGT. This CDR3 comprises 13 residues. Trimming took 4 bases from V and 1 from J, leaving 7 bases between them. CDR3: CASSGRKNTEAFF. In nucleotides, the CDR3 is TGTGCCAGCAGTGGGCGAAAGAACACTGAAGCTTTCTTT.

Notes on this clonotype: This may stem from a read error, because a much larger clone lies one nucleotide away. The CDR3 bases are TGTGCCAGCAGGCTGGGACAGGGTACAGGCTACACCTTC. Protein: CASRLGQGTGYTF. The chain is built from TRBV6-1 and TRBJ1-2; 9 bases match TRBD1. Germline-derived CDR1 and CDR2 are MNHNS and SASEGT. V was clipped by 6 bases and J by 8 bases; unmatched bases: 7. The CDR3 has 13 amino acids.

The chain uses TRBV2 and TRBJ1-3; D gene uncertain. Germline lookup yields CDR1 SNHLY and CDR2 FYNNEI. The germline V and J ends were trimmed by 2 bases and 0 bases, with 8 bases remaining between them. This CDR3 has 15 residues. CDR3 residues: CASSERQISGNTIYF. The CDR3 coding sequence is TGTGCCAGCAGTGAAAGGCAGATCTCTGGAAACACCATATATTTT.

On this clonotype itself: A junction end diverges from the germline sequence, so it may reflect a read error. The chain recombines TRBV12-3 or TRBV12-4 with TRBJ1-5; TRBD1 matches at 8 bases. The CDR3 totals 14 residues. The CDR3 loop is CASSPGTGGQSQHF. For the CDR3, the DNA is TGTGCCAGCAGCCCGGGGACAGGAGGTCAGTCCCAGCATTTT.

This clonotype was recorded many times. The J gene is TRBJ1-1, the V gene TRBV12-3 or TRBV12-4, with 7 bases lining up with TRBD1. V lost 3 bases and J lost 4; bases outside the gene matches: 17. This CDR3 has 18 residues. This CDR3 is CASSFPQRAGGTSTEAFF. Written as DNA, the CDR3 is TGTGCCAGCAGTTTCCCCCAACGGGCAGGGGGTACCAGCACTGAAGCTTTCTTT.

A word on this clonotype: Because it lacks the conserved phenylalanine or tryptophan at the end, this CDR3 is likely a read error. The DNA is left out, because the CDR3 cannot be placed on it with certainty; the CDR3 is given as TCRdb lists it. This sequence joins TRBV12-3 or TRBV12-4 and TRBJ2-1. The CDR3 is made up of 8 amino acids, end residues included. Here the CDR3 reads CASSLAIQ.

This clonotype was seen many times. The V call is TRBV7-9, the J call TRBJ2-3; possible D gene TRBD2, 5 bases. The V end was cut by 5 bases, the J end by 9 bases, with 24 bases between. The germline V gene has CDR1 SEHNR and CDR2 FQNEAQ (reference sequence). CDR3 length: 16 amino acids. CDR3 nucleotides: TGTGCCAGCAGCCGCCAAGCGGAGTGGTGGGTGTGGACGCAGTATTTT. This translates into CASSRQAEWWVWTQYF.

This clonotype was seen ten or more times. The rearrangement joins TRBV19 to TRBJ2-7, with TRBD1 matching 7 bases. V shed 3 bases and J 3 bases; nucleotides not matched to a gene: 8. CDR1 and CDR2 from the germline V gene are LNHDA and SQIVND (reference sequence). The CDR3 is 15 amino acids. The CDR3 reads CASSIKGTVDYEQYF. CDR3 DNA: TGTGCCAGTAGTATTAAAGGGACAGTCGACTACGAGCAGTACTTC.

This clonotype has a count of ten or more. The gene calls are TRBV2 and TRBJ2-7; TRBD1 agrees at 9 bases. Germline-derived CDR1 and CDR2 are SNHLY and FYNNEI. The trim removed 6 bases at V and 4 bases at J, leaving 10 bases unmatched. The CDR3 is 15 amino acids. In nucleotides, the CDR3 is TGTGCCAGCAGCGCAGAGGGACAGGGACCTTACGAGCAGTACTTC. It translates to CASSAEGQGPYEQYF.

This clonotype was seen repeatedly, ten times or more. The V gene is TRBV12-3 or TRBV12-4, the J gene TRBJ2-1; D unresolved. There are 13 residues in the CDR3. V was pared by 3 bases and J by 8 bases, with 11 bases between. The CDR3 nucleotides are TGTGCCAGCAGTTTGTGGGCGTGGGATGAGCAGTTCTTC. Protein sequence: CASSLWAWDEQFF.

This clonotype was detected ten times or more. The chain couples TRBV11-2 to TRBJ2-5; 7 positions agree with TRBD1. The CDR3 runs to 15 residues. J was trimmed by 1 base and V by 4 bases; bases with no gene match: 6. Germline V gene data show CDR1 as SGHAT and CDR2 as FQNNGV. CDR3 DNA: TGTGCCAGCAGCTCGAAGAGGACAGGCCAAGAGACCCAGTACTTC. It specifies CASSSKRTGQETQYF.